The sequence of this TCR beta chain was determined in a study of cytomegalovirus exposure and HLA in healthy donors (dated by TCRdb to about 2017). With respect to the entire study: An earlier analysis of several hundred of the donors reported roughly 300 Gb of sequence data and 90 million to 120 million unique TCR beta sequences obtained from about 170 million T cells. A later analysis re-analyzed previously published TCR beta repertoires from roughly 600 donors and added high-resolution HLA genotyping to study TCR occurrence patterns. A later genetic analysis took genome-wide SNP genotypes for about 55% of the 666 donors and used that subset as a discovery cohort. The study aimed to test whether signatures of past pathogen exposure could be identified by cataloging public T cell receptors. On average, 235,054 unique TCR beta nucleotide sequences were sequenced per donor among about 400 genotyped donors of the cohort, with 15% to 20% of those sequences being non-productive. The study combined high-throughput TCR immunosequencing, statistical association of individual TCRs with disease status, and machine learning to predict cytomegalovirus infection status. Rather than drawing on any new phenotypic data, the later analysis identified candidate immune exposures from TCR beta sequences and the way those sequences occurred across donors. HLA typing covered class I and class II loci at four-digit resolution. Several DR-DQ haplotypes were treated as single units for association and clustering because of strong linkage in the cohort. In addition to the first cohort of approximately 650 subjects, a separate validation cohort of some 120 different subjects was used. Among the 398 genotyped donors, more than 70% belonged to the genetic ancestry cluster associated with self-reported Caucasian donors. An early release covering some 640 HLA-typed donors comprised about 300 gigabases of sequencing data and 65 million to 100 million unique TCR sequences. All discovery cohort repertoires had been generated using a single sequencing platform. Typing coverage differed by locus: A, B, C, DRB1 and DQB1 were typed in roughly 620-630 donors, DQA1 in about 550, DPA1 in approximately 610, and DPB1 in 450 to 490. To decide whether each TCR beta V gene segment behaved as functional or pseudogenic, an earlier analysis of nearly 600 of the donors relied on high-throughput TCR beta sequencing. Donor age, sex, ethnicity and CMV serostatus were compiled alongside the repertoire data. The study used immunosequencing to profile the T cell repertoires of 666 subjects and linked those repertoires to cytomegalovirus serostatus.

The cohort consisted of some 730 healthy bone marrow donors. All cohort members were sampled while nominally healthy, although unrecorded immune exposures were likely present. The donor was CMV seronegative and was included in the group of a few hundred seronegative cohort members. Every donor gave a peripheral blood sample, and the peripheral blood mononuclear cells from that sample were used for TCR beta sequencing. The Qiagen DNeasy Blood Extraction Kit was used to extract genomic DNA from the blood cell samples. Its CDR3 holds 12 amino acids, cysteine through phenylalanine. Only the CDR3 DNA stays, 36 bases, in frame from base 1. The germline V gene (reference sequence) yields LNHNV for CDR1 and YYDKDF for CDR2. V loses 6 bases, J loses 1 base, and the germline ends lie 4 bases apart. Libraries were constructed by the immunoSEQ multiplex PCR assay. The multiplex PCR relied on a mix of 60 forward primers for TCR Vbeta segments and 13 reverse primers for TCR Jbeta segments. Amplification of the CDR3 region of rearranged TCR beta genes was performed with a multiplex PCR assay on genomic DNA. The amplified TCR beta libraries were sequenced on the Illumina HiSeq System as 87-base-pair reads. The study's own analysis went as follows. In a later analysis, some 80 million unique TCR beta chains were counted across the approximately 640 repertoires, and some 10 million of these chains were shared by at least two donors. To remove PCR and sequencing errors, raw reads were error-corrected and collapsed into unique sequences using a nearest-neighbor algorithm that merged closely related sequences. Alignment of CDR3 sequences to IMGT reference sequences was used to assign V, D and J gene segments. Each retained sequence needed at least a six-nucleotide match to both a V gene segment and a J gene segment. A rearrangement counted as productive if the CDR3 had no stop codons and remained in frame with V and J, and every other rearrangement counted as non-productive. Following IMGT convention, CDR3 was defined as the stretch from the second conserved V-encoded cysteine up to the conserved J-encoded phenylalanine. The earlier analysis of 500 to 650 of the donors excluded any sequence lacking an unambiguous match to a single V gene segment. In an earlier analysis of a few hundred of the donors, V segments were called functional above 56.7% productive rearrangements and were called segregating when the between-donor standard deviation exceeded 5%. To diagnose cytomegalovirus status from the catalog of TCR beta chain sequences, a statistical classification framework was built. In a later analysis, V and J genes were assigned by comparing TCR nucleotide sequences against IMGT/GENE-DB human TR gene sequences. A later analysis assigned CDR3 sequences and most-parsimonious VDJ recombination scenarios with the TCRdist pipeline. In a later analysis, every TCR beta chain was defined by the combination of its CDR3 amino acid sequence and its V-gene family, and reads without a unique V-gene family were dropped. To address suspected cross-contamination and a sequencing artifact, a later analysis removed roughly 640 highly shared, low-generation-probability nucleotide sequences. In a later analysis, a clonal expansion index for each public chain was calculated from normalized within-repertoire ranks of inferred template counts. A later analysis computed generation probabilities with a VDJ recombination model fitted to out-of-frame rearrangements, and checked the results against IGoR. In a later analysis, hypergeometric tests were used to score TCR-TCR, TCR-HLA and TCR-CMV co-occurrence, with a repertoire-size bias correction applied to TCR pairs. A later analysis estimated false discovery rates by permuting HLA or CMV assignments 20 times. In a later analysis, co-occurring TCRs were grouped using DBSCAN, and TCRdist sequence similarity was added for clustering within HLA-allele-positive subsets. Repertoires with fewer than 30,000 or more than 120,000 public chains were left out of co-occurrence clustering, as were about five repertoires with anomalous nucleotide sharing. The immuneACCESS repertoire file appears here via TCRdb, limited to in-frame rearrangements. These files lack a portion of the clones; in checked studies, under half of the deficit traces to unresolved V genes, and the cause of the others is not known. V and J calls and clone size are as listed in that table; D and trimming were resolved from the DNA. The sample yields some 180,000 clones; over 75% were counted once. The top ten clones comprise roughly 3% of the sample.

Only a few counts were recorded for this clone. The antigen it binds to is not known. No much larger clone is present one base from it, and per-base qualities are unavailable. Study-level results and caveats: Most TCR sequences were seen in very few donors, while some public TCRs were found in many individuals. Because the 87-base-pair reads could not distinguish some IMGT-functional V segments, including TRBV6-2 and TRBV6-3, those segments were excluded. Broadly in line with IMGT annotations, most TCR beta V segments showed up in productive rearrangements about 90% or about 30% of the time in an earlier analysis of 450 to 600 of the donors. The earlier analysis of some 540 of the donors excluded roughly 16 rarely observed V segments, including chromosome 9 orphons, because counts were too low. A later genetic analysis reported fewer N-insertions in productive TCRs among donors in an Asian-associated ancestry cluster than the roughly 720-donor mean. The classifier was reported to diagnose cytomegalovirus status with high specificity and sensitivity in both the original cohort and the validation cohort. In a later genetic analysis, a missense DCLRE1C variant was associated with V-gene and J-gene trimming of TCR beta chains, and the association was replicated in an independent cohort. A later analysis reported that several top co-occurrence clusters appeared linked to parvovirus B19, influenza, CMV and Epstein-Barr virus. In vitro tests confirmed that a few of the cytomegalovirus-associated TCR beta chains recognize cytomegalovirus antigens. According to a later analysis, TCR association rates differed among HLA loci, with DRB1 alleles showing the most associated TCRs and HLA-C alleles showing the fewest. A later analysis associated 15,000 or so TCR beta sequences with specific HLA alleles at a false discovery rate of 0.05. HLA typing was unavailable for some donors at each locus, so association tests used only the typed subset. Assigning TCR associations to individual alleles was difficult when HLA alleles, especially DR and DQ, strongly co-occurred. A further reported finding was that TCR beta sequences accurately predicted the HLA-A and HLA-B alleles for most subjects in the first cohort. Correlated functional status among segregating V segments might be attributable to linkage disequilibrium, but an unknown experimental factor could not be ruled out. Roughly uniform sequencing depth across donors was assumed in presence/absence analyses, although this assumption may not hold. According to the authors, the approach could potentially be generalized to other disease states and immunological phenotypes. A later analysis found that HLA-associated TCR beta chains were more clonally expanded and had lower generation probabilities than equally common non-associated chains. Most CMV-associated TCR beta chains appeared to be HLA-restricted in a later analysis, and the HLA associations seemed to be driven largely by CMV exposure. CMV serostatus was the only immune exposure information available for the cohort. The cohort was sequenced for TCR beta chains only, and without alpha or paired-chain data the features that could be detected were limited. A cluster of highly shared sequence variants was judged likely to be a technical artifact of the sequencing pipeline. The study gave a list of over 150 TCR beta chains associated with cytomegalovirus.

The rearranged segments are TRBV15 and TRBJ1-5; the D gene remains uncertain. Specimen: PBMCs. The TCR comes from a woman aged 25-40 years in good health and CMV-seronegative. DNA sequence: TGTGCCACCAGGGAGAGCAATCAGCCCCAGCATTTT. Its translation reads: CATRESNQPQHF.